These 6 T cell receptor beta chains share one sample of origin, sequenced in a study of CD8+CD57+ T cells in acquired aplastic anemia. The template used for profiling TCR beta VDJ and CDR3 was genomic DNA. TCRdb fed the reads into MiXCR, producing one record per CDR3 protein. Here the sample spans about 190,000 distinct CDR3 sequences, approximately 50% being singletons. CD8+CD57+ cell expansion, shown by flow cytometry, had occurred in the patients selected for sequencing. Sequencing was done on a sample of sorted CD4+, CD8+, or CD8+CD57+ T cells (not recorded which) from PBMCs. All receptors derive from a human donor with aplastic anemia.

The V and J genes are TRBV7-2 and TRBJ2-1; D not resolved. Germline V gene lookup returns CDR1 SGHTA and CDR2 FQGNSA. V was clipped by 5 bases and J by 3 bases, with 8 bases between them. The CDR3 covers 13 residues. The CDR3 is CASSPRVYNEQFF. CDR3 bases: TGTGCCAGCAGCCCGCGAGTCTACAATGAGCAGTTCTTC.

The chain employs TRBV25-1 and TRBJ1-1, with D uncertain. Trimming shortened V by 3 bases and J by 4 bases, and 9 bases separated the two germline ends. Germline V CDR1 and CDR2: MGHDK, SYGVNS. This CDR3 spans 13 amino acids. CDR3 region: CASSDPFGTEAFF. DNA for the CDR3: TGTGCCAGCAGTGATCCCTTTGGCACTGAAGCTTTCTTT.

This clonotype has only one observation. A much larger clone lies one base from this, so it may be a read error. V and J are TRBV5-1 and TRBJ2-3, with 10 bases identical to TRBD2. With V trimmed by 2 bases and J by 1 base, 1 base remained unmatched. This CDR3 has 15 residues. Germline CDR1 SGHRS, CDR2 YFSETQ. The CDR3 loop reads CASSFLAGGTDTQYF. In nucleotides, the CDR3 is TGCGCCAGCAGCTTTCTAGCGGGGGGCACAGATACGCAGTATTTT.

The rearrangement uses TRBV19 and TRBJ2-5; D may be TRBD1 (5 bases). Germline loops: CDR1 LNHDA, CDR2 SQIVND (reference sequence). There are 15 residues in the CDR3. V dropped 5 bases and J dropped 5 bases, with 18 bases sitting between them. CDR3 amino acids: CASSLGRASRETQYF. Written as DNA, the CDR3 is TGTGCCAGTAGTCTGGGCAGGGCGTCGCGGGAGACCCAGTACTTC.

The rearrangement joins TRBV12-3 or TRBV12-4 to TRBJ2-3; 14 bases match TRBD2. The CDR3 spans 15 residues. The ends lost 6 bases at V and 6 bases at J; junction bases unmatched: 5. In DNA, the CDR3 is TGTGCCAGCAGACTGGGACTAGCGGGAGTCGATACGCAGTATTTT. Translating it yields CASRLGLAGVDTQYF.

This clonotype has more than one count but fewer than ten. This chain uses TRBV6-2 or TRBV6-3 with TRBJ2-1; 11 bases line up with TRBD2. The CDR3 runs to 15 residues. V dropped 2 bases and J dropped 9; count of bases not matched to a gene: 6. Germline CDR1 and CDR2: MNHEY and SVGEGT. Written as DNA, the CDR3 is TGTGCCAGCAGTTACGGTACTAGCGGGAGAGGTGAGCAGTTCTTC. Amino acid sequence: CASSYGTSGRGEQFF.